A single sample is the source of the 3 T cell receptor beta chains below, sequenced in a study of blood T cell repertoires in COVID-19. Assay: immunoSEQ multiplex PCR; the TCRdb copy retains only in-frame clones and omits some. The data show 50,000 or so clones, roughly 77% seen once. The sequencing sample was made of peripheral blood. Receptors originate from a human donor with active or convalescent COVID-19. The donor label of this sample is uncertain.

The rearrangement links TRBV5-6 to TRBJ2-1; D uncertain. The CDR3 length is 16 residues. V lost 1 base and J lost 0, with 11 bases in between. Per germline, CDR1 SGHDT and CDR2 YYEEEE. The CDR3 coding sequence is TGTGCCAGCAGCTTGCGAGCGTCGAGCTCCTACAATGAGCAGTTCTTC. It specifies CASSLRASSSYNEQFF.

This chain joins TRBV7-3 and TRBJ2-7, with 12 bases matching TRBD1. Germline CDR1 is SGHTA and CDR2 is FQGTGA. The CDR3 has 14 residues. After removal of 4 bases from V and 5 bases from J, the junction contained 3 bases not matched to a gene. The CDR3 spells CASSSGTGGHEQYF. The CDR3 DNA reads TGTGCCAGCAGCTCCGGGACAGGGGGCCACGAGCAGTACTTC. Combining the CDR3 with reference TRBV7-3 and TRBJ2-7 gives the whole variable domain GAGVSQTPSNKVTEKGKYVELRCDPISGHTALYWYRQSLGQGPEFLIYFQGTGAADDSGLPNDRFFAVRPEGSVSTLKIQRTERGDSAVYLCASSSGTGGHEQYFGPGTRLTVT.

The gene calls are TRBV28 and TRBJ2-2; 8 bases match TRBD1. V trimming: 4 bases; J trimming: 5 bases; junction bases outside the gene matches: 9. From germline, CDR1 is MDHEN and CDR2 SYDVKM. The CDR3 has 16 amino acids. The CDR3 nucleotides read TGTGCCAGCAGTTCCACAGGGGGTAGAAGAACCGGGGAGCTGTTTTTT. Amino acid sequence: CASSSTGGRRTGELFF.